This TCR beta chain stems from a study of blood T cell repertoires in COVID-19. Across the study: Acute-phase and convalescent COVID-19 samples originated in the United States, Italy and Spain. T cells, B-cell-depleted T cells, or PBMCs supplied cDNA or gDNA.

This CDR3 region has 14 residues. V lost 3 bases, J lost 3 bases, and 9 bases lay in between. The germline gives CDR1 SNHLY, CDR2 FYNNEI. Authors' processing steps: Estimates of nucleated cell counts were drawn from the amplification of reference gene primers. Assay: immunoSEQ multiplex PCR; the TCRdb copy retains only in-frame clones and omits some. V and J calls plus clone size are reproduced from that table; the DNA served to infer D and trimming. The sample holds approximately 99,000 clones, 70% to 90% seen once. The sequence was collected from a man over 45 with COVID-19, enrolled during active disease. The gene calls are TRBV2 and TRBJ1-5; D remains ambiguous. Sequencing was carried out using peripheral blood. The chain's CDR3 is CASSDEGTNQPQHF. CDR3 nucleotide sequence: TGTGCCAGCAGTGACGAGGGAACCAATCAGCCCCAGCATTTT. Full variable domain (rest looked up from reference TRBV2 and TRBJ1-5): EPEVTQTPSHQVTQMGQEVILRCVPISNHLYFYWYRQILGQKVEFLVSFYNNEISEKSEIFDDQFSVERPDGSNFTLKIRSTKLEDSAMYFCASSDEGTNQPQHFGDGTRLSIL.